This TCR beta chain is drawn from a study of CD8+ T cells in alopecia areata. Study-level information: Treatment of the treated patients consisted of oral tofacitinib, 5 to 10 mg twice daily. Patients in the study were on tofacitinib for 6 to 18 months, then off it for 6 months.

A few counts support this clone. The same CDR3 can be traced to other DNA sequences in this sample. The germline V gene has CDR1 SQVTM and CDR2 ANQGSEA. The CDR3 totals 12 residues. V shed 7 bases and J 1 base; nucleotides not matched to a gene: 2. Investigators sorted PBMCs to obtain both CD4+ and CD8+ T cells. Extracted from the samples, RNA was reverse transcribed into cDNA to serve as the sequencing template. Only in-frame clones appear in the TCRdb table, and some are missing; sequencing was by immunoSEQ multiplex PCR. The sample has hundreds of thousands of clones; 67% are singletons. The sequencing used CD4+ T cells sorted from blood, collected at week 0. The V call is TRBV29-1, the J call TRBJ2-5, with 8 bases aligning to TRBD1. This receptor was identified in a human donor with alopecia areata. The CDR3 DNA is TGCAGCGGGACAGGGTCCCAAGAGACCCAGTACTTC. This codes for CSGTGSQETQYF.